This T cell receptor beta chain stems from a study of regulatory T cells in long-lasting Graves disease. Study observations and caveats: Persistent Graves' patients showed less TCR diversity than newly diagnosed patients showed. Persistent disease preferred TRBV28, TRBJ1-2 and TRBJ2-5; new disease, TRBV20-1 and TRBJ2-1.

Time point defined: newly diagnosed GD, antithyroid drugs for less than 3 months. PBMC RNA served as the TCR library source. Germline CDR1 reads WNHNN; CDR2 reads SYGVQD (reference sequence). The CDR3 runs to 16 residues. V was clipped by 4 bases and J by 8 bases; unmatched bases: 9. This clonotype was recorded at least ten times. Its antigen is still unknown. HTBI primers from iRepertoire and Arm-PCR of CDR3 regions yielded the TCR beta libraries. TCRdb re-analysed the multiplex PCR reads in MiXCR, keeping a single row per CDR3 protein. This table has about 470,000 distinct CDR3 sequences, 15% appearing once. The sample was also linked to a second study, of T cells in Graves' hyperthyroidism and ophthalmopathy. As reported in that work: Over 18 months, lack of ophthalmopathy progression marked Graves' hyperthyroidism as stable. The HTBI primer set drove a first-round RT-PCR of the TCR CDR3.

The chain uses TRBV10-1 and TRBJ2-1; TRBD2 agrees at 12 bases. The sequenced sample was peripheral blood mononuclear cells (PBMCs), obtained at new diagnosis, from a patient treated with antithyroid drugs. This TCR was sampled from a woman younger than 45 with Graves disease. CDR3 DNA sequence: TGCGCCAGCAGTGGAGGGGCGACTAGCGGGAGACATGAGCAGTTCTTC. Translating it yields CASSGGATSGRHEQFF.